This TCR beta chain was documented in a study of blood T cells in healthy people across ages. This clonotype was detected a few times. Sample-barcoded 5' priming and a J-beta primer mix drove a second PCR of about 6 to 12 cycles. MiXCR was run by TCRdb on the 5' RACE reads, yielding one entry per CDR3 protein. The sample lists roughly 800,000 distinct CDR3 sequences; roughly 64% were seen once. V shed 4 bases and J shed 5 bases, with 10 bases lying between them. The CDR3 has 14 amino acids. In germline, CDR1 is SGHRS, CDR2 YFSETQ. Sequenced: blood. The genes are TRBV5-1 and TRBJ1-6, with unresolved D. The origin of this receptor is a young man in good health. The CDR3 coding sequence is TGCGCCAGCAGCCAAGCAGGACATAATTCACCCCTCCACTTT. It yields the protein CASSQAGHNSPLHF.